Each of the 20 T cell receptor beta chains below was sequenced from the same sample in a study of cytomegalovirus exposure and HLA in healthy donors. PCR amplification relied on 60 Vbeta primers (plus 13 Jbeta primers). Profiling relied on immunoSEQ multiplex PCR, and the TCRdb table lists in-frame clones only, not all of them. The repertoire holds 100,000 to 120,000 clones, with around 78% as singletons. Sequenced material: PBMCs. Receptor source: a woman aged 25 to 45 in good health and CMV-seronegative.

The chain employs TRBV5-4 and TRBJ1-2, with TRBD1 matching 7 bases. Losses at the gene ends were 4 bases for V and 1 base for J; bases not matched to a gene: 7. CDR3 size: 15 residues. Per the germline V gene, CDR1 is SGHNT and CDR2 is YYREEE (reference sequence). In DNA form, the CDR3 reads TGTGCCAGCAGCCCGCCGGGACAGCTTAACTATGGCTACACCTTC. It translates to CASSPPGQLNYGYTF. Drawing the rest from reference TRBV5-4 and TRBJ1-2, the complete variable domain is ETGVTQSPTHLIKTRGQQVTLRCSSQSGHNTVSWYQQALGQGPQFIFQYYREEENGRGNFPPRFSGLQFPNYSSELNVNALELDDSALYLCASSPPGQLNYGYTFGSGTRLTVV.

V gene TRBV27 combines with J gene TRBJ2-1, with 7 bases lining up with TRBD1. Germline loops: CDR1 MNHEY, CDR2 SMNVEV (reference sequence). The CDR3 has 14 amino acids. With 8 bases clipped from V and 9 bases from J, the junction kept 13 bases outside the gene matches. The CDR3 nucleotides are TGTGCCAGCTCAGGACAGGTTTCGAGGACTGAGCAGTTCTTC. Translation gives CASSGQVSRTEQFF.

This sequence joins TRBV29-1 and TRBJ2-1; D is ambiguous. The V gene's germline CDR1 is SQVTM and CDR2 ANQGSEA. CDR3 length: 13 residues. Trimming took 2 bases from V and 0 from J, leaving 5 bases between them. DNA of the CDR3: TGCAGCGTTGAAACGGGCTCCTACAATGAGCAGTTCTTC. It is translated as CSVETGSYNEQFF.

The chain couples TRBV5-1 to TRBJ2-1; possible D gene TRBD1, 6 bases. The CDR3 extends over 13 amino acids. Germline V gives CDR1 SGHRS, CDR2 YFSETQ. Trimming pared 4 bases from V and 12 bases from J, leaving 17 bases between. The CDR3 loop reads CASSPPGARGQFF. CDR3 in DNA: TGCGCCAGCAGCCCACCCGGAGCCAGGGGGCAGTTCTTC.

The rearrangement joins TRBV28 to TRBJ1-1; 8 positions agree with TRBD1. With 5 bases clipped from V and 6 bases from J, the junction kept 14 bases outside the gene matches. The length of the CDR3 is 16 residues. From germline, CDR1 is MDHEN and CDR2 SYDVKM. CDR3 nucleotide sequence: TGTGCCAGCAGTCCTCCCCTGGGGACAGGTATATCTGAAGCTTTCTTT. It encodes CASSPPLGTGISEAFF. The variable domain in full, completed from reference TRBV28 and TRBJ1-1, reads DVKVTQSSRYLVKRTGEKVFLECVQDMDHENMFWYRQDPGLGLRLIYFSYDVKMKEKGDIPEGYSVSREKKERFSLILESASTNQTSMYLCASSPPLGTGISEAFFGQGTRLTVV.

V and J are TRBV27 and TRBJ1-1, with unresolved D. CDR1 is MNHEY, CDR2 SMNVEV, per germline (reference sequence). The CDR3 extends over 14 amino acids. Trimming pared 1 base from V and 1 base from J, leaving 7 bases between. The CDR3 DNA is TGTGCCAGCAGTTTATTAAGCGGGAACACTGAAGCTTTCTTT. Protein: CASSLLSGNTEAFF.

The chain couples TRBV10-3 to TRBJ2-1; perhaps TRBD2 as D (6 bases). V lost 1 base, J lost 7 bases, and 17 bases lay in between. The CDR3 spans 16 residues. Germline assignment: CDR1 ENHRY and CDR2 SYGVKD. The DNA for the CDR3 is TGTGCCATCAGTGAGTGGGGTTCGGGAGCAAGTAATGAGCAGTTCTTC. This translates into CAISEWGSGASNEQFF.

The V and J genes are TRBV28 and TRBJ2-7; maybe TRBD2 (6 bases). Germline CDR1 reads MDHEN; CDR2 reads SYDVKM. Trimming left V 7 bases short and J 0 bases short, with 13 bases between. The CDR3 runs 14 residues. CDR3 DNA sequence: TGTGCCAGCATTCAAGGGCGGGGCTCCTACGAGCAGTACTTC. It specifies CASIQGRGSYEQYF. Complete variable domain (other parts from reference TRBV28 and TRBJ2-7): DVKVTQSSRYLVKRTGEKVFLECVQDMDHENMFWYRQDPGLGLRLIYFSYDVKMKEKGDIPEGYSVSREKKERFSLILESASTNQTSMYLCASIQGRGSYEQYFGPGTRLTVT.

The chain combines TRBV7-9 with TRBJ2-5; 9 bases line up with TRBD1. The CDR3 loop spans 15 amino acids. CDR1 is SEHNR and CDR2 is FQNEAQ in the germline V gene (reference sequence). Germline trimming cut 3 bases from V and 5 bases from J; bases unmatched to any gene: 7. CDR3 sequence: CASSLRQGESETQYF. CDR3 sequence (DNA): TGTGCCAGCAGCTTGCGACAGGGGGAGTCGGAGACCCAGTACTTC.

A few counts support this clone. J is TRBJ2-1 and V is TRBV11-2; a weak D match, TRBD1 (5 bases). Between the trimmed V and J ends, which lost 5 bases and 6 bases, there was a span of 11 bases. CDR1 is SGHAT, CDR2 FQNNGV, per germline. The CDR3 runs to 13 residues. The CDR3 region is CASSEGASNEQFF. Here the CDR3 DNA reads TGTGCCAGCAGCGAAGGGGCCAGCAATGAGCAGTTCTTC.

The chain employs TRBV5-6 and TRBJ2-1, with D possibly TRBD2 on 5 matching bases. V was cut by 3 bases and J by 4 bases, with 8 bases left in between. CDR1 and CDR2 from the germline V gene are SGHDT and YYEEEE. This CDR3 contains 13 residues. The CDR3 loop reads CASSWESYNEQFF. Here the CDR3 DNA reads TGTGCCAGCAGCTGGGAGTCTTACAATGAGCAGTTCTTC.

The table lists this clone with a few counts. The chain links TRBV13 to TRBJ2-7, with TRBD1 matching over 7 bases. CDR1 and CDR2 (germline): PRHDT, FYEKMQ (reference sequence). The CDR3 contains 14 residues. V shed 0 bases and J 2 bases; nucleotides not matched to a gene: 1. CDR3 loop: CASSLGRGTYEQYF. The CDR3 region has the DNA TGTGCCAGCAGCTTAGGCAGGGGGACCTACGAGCAGTACTTC.

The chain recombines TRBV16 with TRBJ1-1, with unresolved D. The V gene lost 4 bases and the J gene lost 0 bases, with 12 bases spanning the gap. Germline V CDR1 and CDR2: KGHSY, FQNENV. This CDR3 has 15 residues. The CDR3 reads CASSPDGYLNTEAFF. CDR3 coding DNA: TGTGCCAGCAGCCCCGACGGGTACTTGAACACTGAAGCTTTCTTT.

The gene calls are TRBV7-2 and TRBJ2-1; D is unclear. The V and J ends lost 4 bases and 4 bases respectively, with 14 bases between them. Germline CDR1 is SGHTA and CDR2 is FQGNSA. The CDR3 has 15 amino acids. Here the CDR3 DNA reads TGTGCCAGCAGCTCCTTGATCCCCCGGTACAATGAGCAGTTCTTC. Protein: CASSSLIPRYNEQFF.

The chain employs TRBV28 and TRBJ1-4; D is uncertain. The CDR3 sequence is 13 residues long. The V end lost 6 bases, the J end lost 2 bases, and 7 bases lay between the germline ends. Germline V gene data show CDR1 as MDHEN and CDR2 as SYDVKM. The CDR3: CASRGGTNEKLFF. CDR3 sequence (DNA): TGTGCCAGCAGGGGAGGGACTAATGAAAAACTGTTTTTT.

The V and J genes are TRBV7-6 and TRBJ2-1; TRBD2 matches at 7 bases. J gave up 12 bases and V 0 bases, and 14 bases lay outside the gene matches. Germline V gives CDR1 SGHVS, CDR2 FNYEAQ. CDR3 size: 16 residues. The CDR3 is CASSLAPGALATLQFF. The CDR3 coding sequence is TGTGCCAGCAGCTTAGCGCCGGGAGCACTAGCGACCTTGCAGTTCTTC.

The CDR3 nucleotides read TGTGCCAGCAGCCCCGACTATGGCTACACCTTC. As protein: CASSPDYGYTF. V gene TRBV6-1 combines with J gene TRBJ1-2; D remains ambiguous. Trimming pared 6 bases from V and 3 bases from J, leaving 5 bases between. The CDR3 length is 11 residues. Germline V CDR1 and CDR2: MNHNS, SASEGT.

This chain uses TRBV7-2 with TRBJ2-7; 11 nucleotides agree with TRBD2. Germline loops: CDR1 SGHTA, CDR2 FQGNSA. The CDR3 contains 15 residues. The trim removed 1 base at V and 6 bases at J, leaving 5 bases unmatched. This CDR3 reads CASSLELAGGGEQYF. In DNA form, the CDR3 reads TGTGCCAGCAGCTTAGAGCTAGCGGGGGGCGGCGAGCAGTACTTC.

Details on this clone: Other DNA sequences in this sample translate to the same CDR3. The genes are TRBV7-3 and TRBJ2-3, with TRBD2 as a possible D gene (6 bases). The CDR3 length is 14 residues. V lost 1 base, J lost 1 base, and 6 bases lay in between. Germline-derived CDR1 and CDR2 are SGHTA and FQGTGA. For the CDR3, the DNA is TGTGCCAGCAGCTTAAGCGGGGGCACAGATACGCAGTATTTT. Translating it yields CASSLSGGTDTQYF.

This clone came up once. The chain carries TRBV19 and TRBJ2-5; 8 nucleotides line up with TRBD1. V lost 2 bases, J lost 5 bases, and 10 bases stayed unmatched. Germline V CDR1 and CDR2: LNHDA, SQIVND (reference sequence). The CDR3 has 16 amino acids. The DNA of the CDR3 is TGTGCCAGTAGTATACAGTCAGGGGGCTTTACGGAGACCCAGTACTTC. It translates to CASSIQSGGFTETQYF.